The sequence of this T cell receptor beta chain was determined in a study of T cell changes during pregnancy in multiple sclerosis. This clone was detected only once. Sequencing was performed with immunoSEQ multiplex PCR; in TCRdb, only in-frame clones are kept and a portion is missing. Of some 70,000 clones detected, approximately 90% appear once; the ten largest clones hold about 1.5%. This CDR3 contains 17 residues. The germline CDR1 and CDR2 sequences are GTSNPN and SVGIG (reference sequence). Deletions cut 3 bases from V and 1 base from J, with 18 bases between. V usage is TRBV30 and J usage is TRBJ2-2, with D unclear. The sequence derives from a female donor with multiple sclerosis, enrolled in a pregnancy study. Specimen: peripheral blood, collected in the third trimester of pregnancy. CDR3 protein: CAWSSARSSGNTGELFF. Here the CDR3 DNA reads TGTGCCTGGAGCTCGGCGCGTTCGTCAGGGAACACCGGGGAGCTGTTTTTT.